The following is a T cell receptor (beta chain) sequence with its context. This specimen belongs to a study of blood T cell repertoires in COVID-19. Study details: Collection of acute and convalescent COVID-19 samples took place in the United States, Italy and Spain. Sources were T cells, B-cell-depleted T cells, or PBMCs; the material itself was cDNA or gDNA.

Under the authors' procedure: Scientists estimated how many nucleated cells there were by amplifying reference gene primers. Method: immunoSEQ multiplex PCR; TCRdb's copy keeps in-frame clones and lacks some. The V and J calls and clone size come from that table; D and trimming were worked out from the DNA. The table records around 250,000 clones, about nine tenths of them present only once. Trimming pared 2 bases from V and 6 bases from J, leaving 5 bases between. CDR1 and CDR2 (germline): ENHRY, SYGVKD. The CDR3 extends over 11 amino acids. This sequence originates from a man aged 55 to 69 with acute or convalescent COVID-19. The sequenced material came from peripheral blood. The chain is built from TRBV10-3 and TRBJ2-7, with TRBD2 as a possible D gene (5 bases). The CDR3 DNA sequence: TGTGCCATCAGTGAGGGAGGCGAGCAGTACTTC. Encoded protein: CAISEGGEQYF.